Reported below is one TCR beta chain. The data are from a study of blood T cell repertoires in COVID-19. Study in general: Italy, Spain and the United States were the sources of the convalescent and acute COVID-19 samples. The analysed material was cDNA or gDNA that came from T cells, B-cell-depleted T cells, or PBMCs.

As handled by the study authors: How many nucleated cells were present was estimated from reference gene primer amplification. Method: immunoSEQ multiplex PCR; TCRdb's copy keeps in-frame clones and lacks some. That table supplies the V and J calls and clone size; D and trimming were determined from the DNA. The repertoire consists of fewer than 75,000 clones, with under 90% occurring once and the leading ten covering approximately 1.5%. The germline CDR1 and CDR2 sequences are MRHNA and SNTAGT. CDR3 length: 15 amino acids. Deletions cut 6 bases from V and 1 base from J, with 14 bases between. This sequence was found in a man aged 55 to 70 with acute or convalescent COVID-19. Sequencing input: peripheral blood. The chain uses TRBV6-4 and TRBJ2-3; a weak D match, TRBD2 (6 bases). The CDR3: CASRRSAGRTDTQYF. Here the CDR3 DNA reads TGTGCCAGCAGAAGGTCGGCGGGGCGCACAGATACGCAGTATTTT.